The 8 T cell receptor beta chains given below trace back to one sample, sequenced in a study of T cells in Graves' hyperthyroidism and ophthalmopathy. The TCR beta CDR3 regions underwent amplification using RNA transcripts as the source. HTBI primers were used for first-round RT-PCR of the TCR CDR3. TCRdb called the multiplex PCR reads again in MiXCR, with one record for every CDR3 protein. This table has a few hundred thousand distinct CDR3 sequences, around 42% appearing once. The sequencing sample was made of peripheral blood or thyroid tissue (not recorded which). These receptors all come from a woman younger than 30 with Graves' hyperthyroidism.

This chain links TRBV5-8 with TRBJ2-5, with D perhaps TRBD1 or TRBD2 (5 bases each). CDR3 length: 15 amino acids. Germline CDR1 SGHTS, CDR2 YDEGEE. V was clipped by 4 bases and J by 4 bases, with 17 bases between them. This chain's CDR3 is CASSQGGTGPETQYF. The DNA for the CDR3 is TGTGCCAGCAGCCAAGGTGGTACGGGACCAGAGACCCAGTACTTC.

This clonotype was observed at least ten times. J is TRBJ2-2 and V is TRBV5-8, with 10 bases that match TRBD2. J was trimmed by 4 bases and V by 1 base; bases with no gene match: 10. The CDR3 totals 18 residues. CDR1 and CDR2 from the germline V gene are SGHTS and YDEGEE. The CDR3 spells CASSLYSRAGGLTGELFF. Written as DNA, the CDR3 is TGTGCCAGCAGCTTGTACAGCCGAGCGGGAGGGCTCACCGGGGAGCTGTTTTTT.

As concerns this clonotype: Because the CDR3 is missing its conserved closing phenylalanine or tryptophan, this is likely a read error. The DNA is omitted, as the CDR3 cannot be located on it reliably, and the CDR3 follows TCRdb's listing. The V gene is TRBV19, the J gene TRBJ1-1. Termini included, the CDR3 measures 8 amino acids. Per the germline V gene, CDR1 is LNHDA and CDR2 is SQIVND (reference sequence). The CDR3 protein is CASSRLAG.

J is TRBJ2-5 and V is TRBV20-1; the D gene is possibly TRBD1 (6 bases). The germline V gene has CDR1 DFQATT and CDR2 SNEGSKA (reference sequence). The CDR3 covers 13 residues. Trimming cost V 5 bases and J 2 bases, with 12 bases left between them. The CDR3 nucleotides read TGCAGTGCTTCCGGGACAAAGCAAGAGACCCAGTACTTC. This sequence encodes CSASGTKQETQYF.

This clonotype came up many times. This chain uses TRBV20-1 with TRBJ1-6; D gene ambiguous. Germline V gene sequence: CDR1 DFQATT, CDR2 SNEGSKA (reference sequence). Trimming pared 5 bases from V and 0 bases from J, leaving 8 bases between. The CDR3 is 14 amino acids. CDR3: CSALDNSYNSPLHF. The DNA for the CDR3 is TGCAGTGCTCTCGACAACTCCTATAATTCACCCCTCCACTTT.

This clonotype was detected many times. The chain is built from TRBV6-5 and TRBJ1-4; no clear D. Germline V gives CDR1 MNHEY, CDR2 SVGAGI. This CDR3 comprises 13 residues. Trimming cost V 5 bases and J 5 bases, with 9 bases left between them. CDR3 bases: TGTGCCAGCAGTGCGGATCCAAATGAAAAACTGTTTTTT. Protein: CASSADPNEKLFF.

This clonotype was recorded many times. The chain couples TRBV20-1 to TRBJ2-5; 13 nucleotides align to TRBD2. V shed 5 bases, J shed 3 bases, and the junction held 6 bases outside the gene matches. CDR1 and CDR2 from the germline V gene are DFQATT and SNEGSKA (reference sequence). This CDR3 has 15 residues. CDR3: CSAARLAGGKETQYF. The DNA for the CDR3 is TGCAGTGCTGCCCGACTAGCGGGAGGTAAAGAGACCCAGTACTTC.

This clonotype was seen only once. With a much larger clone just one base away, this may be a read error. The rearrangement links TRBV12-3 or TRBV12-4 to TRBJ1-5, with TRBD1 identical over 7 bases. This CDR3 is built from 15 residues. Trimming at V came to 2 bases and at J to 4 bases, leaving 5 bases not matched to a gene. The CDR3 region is CASSLSGDRNQPQHF. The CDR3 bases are TGTGCCAGCAGTTTATCCGGGGACAGAAATCAGCCCCAGCATTTT.